These 2 T cell receptor beta chains were all obtained from the same sample, sequenced in a study of shared clonotypes between healthy human individuals. Profiling relied on immunoSEQ multiplex PCR, and the TCRdb table lists in-frame clones only, not all of them. This sample carries about 480,000 clones, about 80% of them seen once, and the ten largest clones take around 12%. Source material: PBMCs. These receptors all come from a middle-aged woman in good health. Some clones in this sample may be carry-over from other donors' samples.

With regard to this clone: A far larger clone is just one base off, so this is likely a read error. Other DNA sequences of this sample code for an identical CDR3. Here the CDR3 DNA reads TGTGCTAGCAGCCAAGAAGGAGATGTATCCTACGAGCAGTACTTC. Translating it yields CASSQEGDVSYEQYF. The chain couples TRBV4-2 to TRBJ2-7; D is uncertain. Germline CDR1 LGHNA, CDR2 YNFKEQ. This CDR3 has 15 residues.

The V gene is TRBV5-1, the J gene TRBJ2-6; the D gene is possibly TRBD1 (6 bases). This CDR3 is 17 amino acids long. Deletions cut 7 bases from V and 0 bases from J, with 17 bases between. Germline values: CDR1 SGHRS, CDR2 YFSETQ. This CDR3 is CASQTGQGTSGANVLTF. The CDR3 DNA is TGCGCCAGCCAAACGGGGCAGGGGACCTCTGGGGCCAACGTCCTGACTTTC.